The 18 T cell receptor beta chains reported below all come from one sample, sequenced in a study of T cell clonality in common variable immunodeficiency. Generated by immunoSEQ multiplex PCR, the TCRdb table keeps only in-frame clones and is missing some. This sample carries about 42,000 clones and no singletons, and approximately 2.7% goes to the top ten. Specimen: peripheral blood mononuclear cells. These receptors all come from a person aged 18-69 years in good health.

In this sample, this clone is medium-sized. The CDR3 spells CATSEDSTTNEKLFF. The part of the CDR3 DNA that was read is TGTGCCACCAGCGAGGACAGTACAACTAATGAAAAA. The chain uses TRBV15 and TRBJ1-4; maybe TRBD1 (6 bases). The missing CDR3 end, 3 residues past where the read stops, is filled in from the germline J gene. This CDR3 has 15 residues. Germline V gene data show CDR1 as LNHNV and CDR2 as YYDKDF (reference sequence). Trimming stripped 5 bases from V and 0 bases from J, with 10 bases between.

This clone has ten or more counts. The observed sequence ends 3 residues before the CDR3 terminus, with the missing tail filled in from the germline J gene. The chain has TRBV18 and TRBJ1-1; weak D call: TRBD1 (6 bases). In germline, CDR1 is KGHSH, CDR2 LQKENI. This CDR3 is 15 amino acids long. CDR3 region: CASSPDRTDRGEAFF. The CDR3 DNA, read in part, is TGTGCCAGCTCACCAGACCGGACAGATCGAGGAGAA.

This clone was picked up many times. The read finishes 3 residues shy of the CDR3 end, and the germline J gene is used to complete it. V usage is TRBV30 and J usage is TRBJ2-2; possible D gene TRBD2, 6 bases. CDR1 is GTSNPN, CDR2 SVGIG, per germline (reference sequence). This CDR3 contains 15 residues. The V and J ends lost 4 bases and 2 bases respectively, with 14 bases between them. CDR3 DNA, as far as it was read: TGTGCCTGGAACGGGGGACGGCCAAACACCGGGGAG. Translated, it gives CAWNGGRPNTGE. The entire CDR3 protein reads CAWNGGRPNTGELFF.

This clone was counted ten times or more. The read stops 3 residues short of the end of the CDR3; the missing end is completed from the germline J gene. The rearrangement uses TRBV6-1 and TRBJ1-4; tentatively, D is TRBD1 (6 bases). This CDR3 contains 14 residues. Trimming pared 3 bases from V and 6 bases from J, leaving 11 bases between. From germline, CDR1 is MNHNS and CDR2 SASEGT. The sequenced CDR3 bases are TGTGCCAGCAGTGAGGGGGGGCCCGATGAAAAA. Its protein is CASSEGGPDEK. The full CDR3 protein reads CASSEGGPDEKLFF.

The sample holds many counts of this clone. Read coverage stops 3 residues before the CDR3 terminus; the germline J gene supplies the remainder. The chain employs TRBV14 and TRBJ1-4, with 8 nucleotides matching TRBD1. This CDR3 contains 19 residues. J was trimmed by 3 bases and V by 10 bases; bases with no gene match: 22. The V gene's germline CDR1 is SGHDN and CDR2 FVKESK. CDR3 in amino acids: CATIGGGTGPTPANEKLFF. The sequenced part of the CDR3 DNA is TGTGCCACCATAGGGGGTGGGACAGGTCCCACGCCGGCTAATGAAAAA.

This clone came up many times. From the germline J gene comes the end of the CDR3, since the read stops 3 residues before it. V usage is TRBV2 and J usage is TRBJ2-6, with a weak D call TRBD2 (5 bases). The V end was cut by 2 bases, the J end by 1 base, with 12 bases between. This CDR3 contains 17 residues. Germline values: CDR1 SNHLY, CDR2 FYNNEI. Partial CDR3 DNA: TGTGCCAGCAGTGAAACTAGAGCCCGATCTGGGGCCAACGTC. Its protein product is CASSETRARSGANV. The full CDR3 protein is CASSETRARSGANVLTF.

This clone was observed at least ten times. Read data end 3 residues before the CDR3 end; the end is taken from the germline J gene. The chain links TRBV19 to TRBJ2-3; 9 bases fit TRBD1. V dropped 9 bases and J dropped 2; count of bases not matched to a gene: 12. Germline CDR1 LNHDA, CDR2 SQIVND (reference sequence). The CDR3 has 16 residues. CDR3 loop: CASQKTGGLSTDTQYF. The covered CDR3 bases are TGTGCCAGCCAAAAAACAGGGGGCCTATCCACAGATACG.

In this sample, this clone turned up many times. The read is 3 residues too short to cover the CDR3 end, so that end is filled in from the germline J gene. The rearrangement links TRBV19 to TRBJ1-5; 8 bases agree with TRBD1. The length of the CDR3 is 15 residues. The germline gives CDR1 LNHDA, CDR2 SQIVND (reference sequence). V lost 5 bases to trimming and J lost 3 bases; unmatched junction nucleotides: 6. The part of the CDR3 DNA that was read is TGTGCCAGTAGTTTCGCAGGGGGCGTCAATCAGCCC. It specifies CASSFAGGVNQP. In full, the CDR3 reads CASSFAGGVNQPQHF.

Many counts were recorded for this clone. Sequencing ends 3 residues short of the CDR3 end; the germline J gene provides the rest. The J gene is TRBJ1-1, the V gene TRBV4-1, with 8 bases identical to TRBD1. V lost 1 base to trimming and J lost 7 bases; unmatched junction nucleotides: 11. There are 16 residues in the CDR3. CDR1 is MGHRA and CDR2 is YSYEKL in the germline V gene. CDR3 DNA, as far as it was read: TGCGCCAGCAGCCAAGTCCTTGCGAGACAGGGGCTTGAA. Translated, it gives CASSQVLARQGLE. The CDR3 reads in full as CASSQVLARQGLEAFF.

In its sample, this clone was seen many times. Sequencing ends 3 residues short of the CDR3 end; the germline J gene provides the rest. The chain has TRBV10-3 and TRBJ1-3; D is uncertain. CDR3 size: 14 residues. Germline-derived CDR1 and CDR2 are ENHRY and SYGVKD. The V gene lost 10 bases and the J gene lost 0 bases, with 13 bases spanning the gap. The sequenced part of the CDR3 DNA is TGTGCCAGCCTACCACAGAGCTCTGGAAACACC. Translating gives CASLPQSSGNT. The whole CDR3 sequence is CASLPQSSGNTIYF.

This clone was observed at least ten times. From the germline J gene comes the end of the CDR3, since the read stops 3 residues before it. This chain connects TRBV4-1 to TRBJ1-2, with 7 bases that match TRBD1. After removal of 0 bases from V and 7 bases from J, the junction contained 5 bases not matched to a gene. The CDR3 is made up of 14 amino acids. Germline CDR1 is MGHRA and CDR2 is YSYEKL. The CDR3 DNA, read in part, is TGCGCCAGCAGCCAAGAGACAGGGTGGAGTGGC. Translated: CASSQETGWSG. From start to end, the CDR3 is CASSQETGWSGYTF.

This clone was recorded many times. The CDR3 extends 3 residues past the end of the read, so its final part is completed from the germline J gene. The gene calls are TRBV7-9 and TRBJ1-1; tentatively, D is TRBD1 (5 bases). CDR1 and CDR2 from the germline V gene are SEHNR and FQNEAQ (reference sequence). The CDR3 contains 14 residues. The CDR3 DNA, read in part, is TGTGCCAGCAGCTTAGCCCTAGGGGTCACAGAA. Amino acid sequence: CASSLALGVTE. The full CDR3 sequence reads CASSLALGVTEAFF.

The sequenced part of the CDR3 DNA is TGCGCCAGCCGACCTTCGACCCGGGTGGATGAAAAA. Translation: CASRPSTRVDEK. The whole CDR3 region reads CASRPSTRVDEKLFF. V gene TRBV5-1 combines with J gene TRBJ1-4, with unresolved D. From the germline J gene comes the end of the CDR3, since the read stops 3 residues before it. The CDR3 consists of 15 residues. Trimming cost V 7 bases and J 6 bases, with 19 bases left between them. Germline values: CDR1 SGHRS, CDR2 YFSETQ.

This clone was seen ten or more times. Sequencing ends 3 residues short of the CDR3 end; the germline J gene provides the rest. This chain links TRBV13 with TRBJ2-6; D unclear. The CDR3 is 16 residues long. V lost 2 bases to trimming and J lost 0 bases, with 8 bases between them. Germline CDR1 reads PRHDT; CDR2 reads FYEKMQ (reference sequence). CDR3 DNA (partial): TGTGCCAGCAGCTTAAGGCAGTCCTCTGGGGCCAACGTC. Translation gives CASSLRQSSGANV. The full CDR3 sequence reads CASSLRQSSGANVLTF. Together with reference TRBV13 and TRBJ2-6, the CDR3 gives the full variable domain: AAGVIQSPRHLIKEKRETATLKCYPIPRHDTVYWYQQGPGQDPQFLISFYEKMQSDKGSIPDRFSAQQFSDYHSELNMSSLELGDSALYFCASSLRQSSGANVLTFGAGSRLTVL.

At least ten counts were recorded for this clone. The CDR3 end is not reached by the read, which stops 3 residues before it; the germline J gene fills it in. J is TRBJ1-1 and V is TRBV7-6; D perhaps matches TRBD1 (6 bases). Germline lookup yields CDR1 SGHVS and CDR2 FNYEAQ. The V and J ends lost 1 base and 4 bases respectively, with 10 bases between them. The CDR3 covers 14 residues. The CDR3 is CASSLEDSGTEAFF. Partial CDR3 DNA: TGTGCCAGCAGCTTAGAGGACAGCGGCACTGAA.

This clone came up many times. CDR3 bases read: TGTGCCAGCAGCGGTAGCGCTAGCTCCTACGAG. Protein: CASSGSASSYE. The complete CDR3 reads CASSGSASSYEQYF. The J gene is TRBJ2-7, the V gene TRBV9; a possible D gene is TRBD2 (5 bases). The read falls 3 residues short of the CDR3 end, and the missing part is taken from the germline J gene. In germline, CDR1 is SGDLS, CDR2 YYNGEE. This CDR3 has 14 residues. V lost 3 bases and J 0 bases, leaving 10 bases between the germline ends.

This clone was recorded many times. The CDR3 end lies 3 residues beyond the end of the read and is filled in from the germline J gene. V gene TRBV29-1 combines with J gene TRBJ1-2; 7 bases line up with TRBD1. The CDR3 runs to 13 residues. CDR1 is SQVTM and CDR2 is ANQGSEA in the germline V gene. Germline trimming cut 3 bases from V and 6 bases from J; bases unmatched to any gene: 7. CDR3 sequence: CSVDLRQGDGYTF. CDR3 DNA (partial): TGCAGCGTTGACCTACGACAGGGTGATGGC.

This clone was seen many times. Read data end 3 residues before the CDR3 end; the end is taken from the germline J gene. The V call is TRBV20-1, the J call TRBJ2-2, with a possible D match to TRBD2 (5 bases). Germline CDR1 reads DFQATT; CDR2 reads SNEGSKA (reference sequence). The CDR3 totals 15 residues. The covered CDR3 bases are TGCAGTGCCGCCGAGGGCCGGTCCTATAATTCACCG. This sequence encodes CSAAEGRSYNSP. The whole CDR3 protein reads CSAAEGRSYNSPLFF.